These T cell receptor beta chains were read from a single sample in a study of blood T cell repertoires in COVID-19. The assay was immunoSEQ multiplex PCR, and TCRdb's table has in-frame clones only and misses some. The data hold 55,000 to 85,000 clones, with around 86% observed a single time. The sample was peripheral blood. These receptors were obtained from a young woman with acute or convalescent COVID-19. Each CDR3 is given with its conserved first and last residue. A D gene is named only where the DNA matches it firmly. Clone size appears in some rows only: once, few, many, or a class for an expanded clone.

d_call | j_call | clone_size | v_call | cdr3_nt | cdr3_aa
TRBD1 | TRBJ2-1 | few | TRBV2 | TGTGCCAGCAGTGAAGGGACAGGTCTCCCCTACAATGAGCAGTTCTTC | CASSEGTGLPYNEQFF
TRBD1 | TRBJ1-2 | . | TRBV6-2/TRBV6-3 | TGTGCCAGCAGTTTTAACCCCGGGACAGAAGCCCGATCGAACTATGGCTACACCTTC | CASSFNPGTEARSNYGYTF
. | TRBJ1-2 | once | TRBV9 | TGTGCCAGCAGCGCACAGGGTAACTATGGCTACACCTTC | CASSAQGNYGYTF
. | TRBJ1-2 | . | TRBV18 | TGTGCCAGCTCACCGGGAGTTGGACGGATTAACTATGGCTACACCTTC | CASSPGVGRINYGYTF
TRBD2 | TRBJ2-3 | . | TRBV7-6 | TGTGCCAGCAGCTCCCGGGGGGATAGCGGGGGGCGCACAGATACGCAGTATTTT | CASSSRGDSGGRTDTQYF
. | TRBJ1-6 | . | TRBV28 | TGTGCCAGCAGCCTCGTTGGCTATTCACCCCTCCACTTT | CASSLVGYSPLHF
TRBD2 | TRBJ2-7 | . | TRBV7-9 | TGTGCCAGCAGTCGACTAGCAGCATACGAGCAGTACTTC | CASSRLAAYEQYF
. | TRBJ1-1 | . | TRBV12-3/TRBV12-4 | TGTGCCAGCAGTTTGGGGGGACCTACTGAAGCTTTCTTT | CASSLGGPTEAFF
TRBD2 | TRBJ2-3 | . | TRBV29-1 | TGCAGCGCCCCCCGGGGGGATGCGCAGTATTTT | CSAPRGDAQYF
. | TRBJ2-5 | . | TRBV2 | TGTGCCAGCAGTGGGACAAATCAAGAGACCCAGTACTTC | CASSGTNQETQYF
. | TRBJ1-6 | . | TRBV27 | TGTGCCAGCAGTTTAGTCTCAGGGCCGAATTCACCCCTCCACTTT | CASSLVSGPNSPLHF
TRBD1 | TRBJ1-6 | . | TRBV6-1 | TGTGCCAGCAGTGAAGCGTCGGGACAGGGAAAGTCACCCCTCCACTTT | CASSEASGQGKSPLHF
TRBD1 | TRBJ2-1 | . | TRBV29-1 | TGCAGCGTCCCCCCGGGACAGGGTGATGAGCAGTTCTTC | CSVPPGQGDEQFF
TRBD1 | TRBJ2-7 | . | TRBV5-1 | TGCGCCAGCAGCTTCGGACAGGAGAACCACGAGCAGTACTTC | CASSFGQENHEQYF
TRBD1 | TRBJ1-4 | . | TRBV18 | TGTGCCAGCTCACGACAGGGGGGTAATGAAAAACTGTTTTTT | CASSRQGGNEKLFF
TRBD2 | TRBJ2-1 | once | TRBV29-1 | TGCAGCGCCCACCTTAGCGGGTCCTACAATGAGCAGTTCTTC | CSAHLSGSYNEQFF
. | TRBJ2-7 | . | TRBV5-6 | TGTGCCAGCAGCTTGGACAGGGGAGGACCCTACGAGCAGTACTTC | CASSLDRGGPYEQYF
. | TRBJ1-4 | . | TRBV19 | TGTGCCAGTAGTATGCTTCGGCAGGGAGGTGAAAAACTGTTTTTT | CASSMLRQGGEKLFF
. | TRBJ1-1 | once | TRBV4-3 | TGCGCCAGCAGCCAAGACCAGACATGGATGAACACTGAAGCTTTCTTT | CASSQDQTWMNTEAFF
. | TRBJ1-4 | once | TRBV3-1/TRBV3-2 | TGTGCCAGCAGCCAACGCTCAGGGCACGAAAAACTGTTTTTT | CASSQRSGHEKLFF
TRBD2 | TRBJ2-5 | few | TRBV6-6 | TGTGCCAGCAGTTTTAGCGGGAGGCAAGAGACCCAGTACTTC | CASSFSGRQETQYF
. | TRBJ2-7 | . | TRBV19 | TGTGCCAGTAGTTCTCCGGGGGTCCCCCGGGGCGAGCAGTACTTC | CASSSPGVPRGEQYF
TRBD1 | TRBJ1-2 | . | TRBV3-1/TRBV3-2 | TGTGCCAGCAGCCAGGGACAGGGTCATGGCTACACCTTC | CASSQGQGHGYTF
. | TRBJ2-7 | . | TRBV6-2/TRBV6-3 | TGTGCCAGCAGTTACTCGCGGTCAGGGGCCCCTCCCTACGAGCAGTACTTC | CASSYSRSGAPPYEQYF
TRBD2 | TRBJ2-3 | . | TRBV7-2 | TGTGCCAGCAGCTTAGTTAGCGGGAGTCAAACAGATACGCAGTATTTT | CASSLVSGSQTDTQYF
. | TRBJ2-3 | . | TRBV20-1 | TGCAGTGCTAGAGCCGTAGATACGCAGTATTTT | CSARAVDTQYF
TRBD2 | TRBJ2-1 | once | TRBV24-1 | TGTGCCACCAGTTGGACTAGCGGGGATAGGAATGAGCAGTTCTTC | CATSWTSGDRNEQFF
TRBD1 | TRBJ2-1 | . | TRBV19 | TGTGCCAGTAGTAGGGACAGGATCAATGAGCAGTTCTTC | CASSRDRINEQFF
. | TRBJ2-3 | . | TRBV6-5 | TGTGCCAGCAGACTACTATCTCGTGCAGATACGCAGTATTTT | CASRLLSRADTQYF
. | TRBJ2-5 | . | TRBV20-1 | TGCAGTGCTAGTGTCGGGAATGCAGAGACCCAGTACTTC | CSASVGNAETQYF
. | TRBJ2-1 | . | TRBV6-2/TRBV6-3 | TGTGCCAGCAGTTCTCCGGGACATGGGGAGCAGTTCTTC | CASSSPGHGEQFF
. | TRBJ2-5 | . | TRBV4-1 | TGCGCCAGCAGCCAAGAACTTGTGAGCTTTCGGGAACTGGAGACCCAGTACTTC | CASSQELVSFRELETQYF
. | TRBJ2-7 | . | TRBV5-1 | TGCGCCAGCAGCTTGGGTATACTAGCCTACGAGCAGTACTTC | CASSLGILAYEQYF
TRBD1 | TRBJ1-2 | . | TRBV18 | TGTGCCAGCTCACCCACCGGGACAGATAACTATGGCTACACCTTC | CASSPTGTDNYGYTF
. | TRBJ1-2 | few | TRBV7-9 | TGTGCCAGCAGCCCTAGAGACAGCTATGGCTACACCTTC | CASSPRDSYGYTF
TRBD2 | TRBJ2-7 | . | TRBV11-2 | TGTGCCAGCAGCTTAGGGCTAGCGGGGACCTACGAGCAGTACTTC | CASSLGLAGTYEQYF
. | TRBJ2-1 | . | TRBV7-9 | TGTGCCAGCAGCTTAAAGAGCGATGAGCAGTTCTTC | CASSLKSDEQFF
TRBD2 | TRBJ2-5 | . | TRBV7-2 | TGTGCCAGCAGCTCAGTGGCGGGGGGCCGTGAGACCCAGTACTTC | CASSSVAGGRETQYF
. | TRBJ1-5 | . | TRBV28 | TGTGCCAGCAGTCCTCTCAATCAGCCCCAGCATTTT | CASSPLNQPQHF
. | TRBJ2-1 | . | TRBV4-1 | TGCGCCAGCAGCTTATCTCCCTCGGGGGGCGTAAATGAGCAGTTCTTC | CASSLSPSGGVNEQFF
. | TRBJ1-6 | . | TRBV10-2 | TGCGCCAGCAGTCAGACCCAACGGGCACCCCTCCACTTT | CASSQTQRAPLHF
TRBD1 | TRBJ2-7 | . | TRBV2 | TGTGCCAGCAGTGAACAGGGGGTTATTTACGAGCAGTACTTC | CASSEQGVIYEQYF
. | TRBJ2-2 | . | TRBV2 | TGTGCCAGCAGTGAAACTGTGTACAGGGCCACCGGGGAGCTGTTTTTT | CASSETVYRATGELFF
TRBD1 | TRBJ1-1 | once | TRBV5-4 | TGTGCCAGCAGCTGGACAGGGGTTGGTTCCACTGAAGCTTTCTTT | CASSWTGVGSTEAFF